This T cell receptor (beta chain) was sequenced for a study of blood T cell repertoires in COVID-19. On the study more broadly: The United States, Italy and Spain were the sources of the acute and convalescent COVID-19 samples.

In the authors' methods: Nucleated cell number was recorded as an estimate derived from reference gene primer amplification. Profiled with immunoSEQ multiplex PCR; TCRdb holds only in-frame clones, not every one. Clonal size and the V and J genes are those of that table, whereas D and trimming came from the DNA. The data hold 320,000 or so clones, with approximately 88% observed a single time. The V segment lost 3 bases and the J segment 6 bases; nucleotides outside the gene matches: 19. Germline-derived CDR1 and CDR2 are DFQATT and SNEGSKA (reference sequence). The CDR3 contains 17 residues. Cohort 3 recovered donors had two negative PCRs, clearance, or symptom resolution.

The chain recombines TRBV20-1 with TRBJ2-7; 8 bases are a match to TRBD2. Sequencing was performed on PBMCs or T cells enriched from blood (not recorded which). This clonotype originated in a man aged 55-75 years who had recovered from COVID-19. CDR3 residues: CSASRGGSGMLGVEQYF. The CDR3, as DNA: TGCAGTGCTAGTAGGGGTGGTAGCGGGATGCTCGGTGTCGAGCAGTACTTC.